These 8 T cell receptor beta chains were all obtained from the same sample, sequenced in a study of T-cell reconstitution after alpha-beta-depleted transplantation in children. Unique molecular identifiers were incorporated when the TCRbeta library was constructed. TCRdb ran MiXCR on the PCR reads and lists one entry per CDR3 protein. The data show hundreds of thousands of distinct CDR3 sequences, roughly 10% seen once. The input for sequencing was PBMCs, taken before TCRalphabeta/CD19-depleted stem cell transplant. These receptors were obtained from a child under three years old with acute myeloid leukemia, due to receive a stem cell transplant.

The table lists this clonotype with many counts. The chain joins TRBV7-9 to TRBJ2-7; tentatively, D is TRBD2 (6 bases). The CDR3 spans 15 residues. Germline values: CDR1 SEHNR, CDR2 FQNEAQ (reference sequence). Trimming removed 1 base from V and 4 bases from J, with 14 bases in between. Written as DNA, the CDR3 is TGTGCCAGCAGCTTAGTCGGGAGTTCGGTGTACGAGCAGTACTTC. As protein: CASSLVGSSVYEQYF.

Of note for this clonotype: A much larger clone differs by one base, so this may be a read error. The J gene is TRBJ2-7, the V gene TRBV20-1; the match to TRBD2 covers 7 bases. CDR3 length equals 16 residues. The junction had 11 bases not matched to a gene; V was cut back by 3 bases and J by 0 bases. Germline-derived CDR1 and CDR2 are DFQATT and SNEGSKA (reference sequence). CDR3 amino acids: CSASHPGGRSSYEQYF. The CDR3 DNA reads as TGCAGTGCTAGCCATCCTGGCGGGAGAAGCTCCTACGAGCAGTACTTC.

V and J are TRBV7-9 and TRBJ2-7, with 7 bases aligning to TRBD2. The germline V gene has CDR1 SEHNR and CDR2 FQNEAQ (reference sequence). The CDR3 runs 12 residues. J gave up 3 bases and V 7 bases, and 3 bases lay outside the gene matches. CDR3 in amino acids: CASNRGGYEQYF. The CDR3, as DNA: TGTGCCAGCAACCGCGGGGGCTACGAGCAGTACTTC.

This clonotype was observed many times. The chain is built from TRBV12-3 or TRBV12-4 and TRBJ2-5; no firm D call. The CDR3 totals 15 residues. Trimming removed 6 bases from V and 2 bases from J, with 16 bases in between. The CDR3 sequence is CASSLPQEQQETQYF. The CDR3, as DNA: TGTGCCAGCAGCCTCCCCCAAGAACAACAAGAGACCCAGTACTTC.

This clonotype was detected only a few times. This CDR3 is missing its conserved last phenylalanine or tryptophan, likely due to a read error. The DNA is omitted, as the CDR3 cannot be located on it reliably, and the CDR3 follows TCRdb's listing. CDR3 loop: CASSLLDSFYGYT. The V call is TRBV7-9, the J call TRBJ1-2; TRBD1, the table's D call, was not compared with the DNA. The germline V gene encodes CDR1 SEHNR and CDR2 FQNEAQ (reference sequence). Including both end residues, the CDR3 is 13 amino acids long.

This clonotype appeared many times. The chain has TRBV5-1 and TRBJ1-4; D gene ambiguous. Trimming stripped 4 bases from V and 8 bases from J, with 12 bases between. This CDR3 has 13 amino acids. Germline CDR1 SGHRS, CDR2 YFSETQ. The CDR3 DNA sequence: TGCGCCAGCAGCGTGGACGTAAGGGAAAAACTGTTTTTT. It is translated as CASSVDVREKLFF.

This clonotype was recorded many times. J is TRBJ2-7 and V is TRBV12-3 or TRBV12-4, with 13 nucleotides matching TRBD2. The CDR3 is 19 residues long. With V trimmed by 2 bases and J by 2 bases, 12 bases remained unmatched. The CDR3 sequence: CASSLSLGKGTSGAYEQYF. The DNA for the CDR3 is TGTGCCAGCAGTTTATCGCTAGGGAAAGGGACTAGCGGGGCCTACGAGCAGTACTTC.

This clonotype was seen repeatedly, ten times or more. The chain links TRBV7-8 to TRBJ2-3, with 14 bases lining up with TRBD2. This CDR3 has 19 residues. Germline lookup yields CDR1 SGHVS and CDR2 FQNEAQ. The V gene end was trimmed by 3 bases and the J gene end by 3 bases; junction bases not matched to a gene: 11. Here the CDR3 DNA reads TGTGCCAGCAGCTTTTCGACTAGCGGGGGGGCGAGTCGGACAGATACGCAGTATTTT. Its protein is CASSFSTSGGASRTDTQYF.